This TCR beta chain was documented in a study of T cells in Graves' hyperthyroidism and ophthalmopathy. Amplified TCR beta CDR3 regions came from RNA transcripts. A set of HTBI primers served as the primers for a first-round RT-PCR of the TCR CDR3. TCRdb re-called the multiplex PCR reads through MiXCR, storing one row per CDR3 protein. The repertoire holds about 640,000 distinct CDR3 sequences, less than 25% seen once, with roughly a third in the top ten. Germline V gene sequence: CDR1 SNHLY, CDR2 FYNNEI. V lost 3 bases and J 4 bases, leaving 15 bases between the germline ends. The CDR3 contains 15 residues.

The material sequenced was blood. This receptor was taken from a man aged 30 to 39 with Graves' ophthalmopathy. The chain combines TRBV2 with TRBJ2-5; the D gene is possibly TRBD2 (6 bases). CDR3 residues: CASSDGGIARETQYF. DNA of the CDR3: TGTGCCAGCAGTGATGGAGGGATAGCAAGAGAGACCCAGTACTTC.